This T cell receptor beta chain was sequenced for a study of cytomegalovirus exposure and HLA in healthy donors. Whole-study findings and limits: Most TCR sequences were rare, but some public TCRs occurred in many donors.

Note on this clone: The antigen remains undetermined.

The PCR contained 60 Vbeta and 13 Jbeta primers. The table came from immunoSEQ multiplex PCR; TCRdb's copy has only in-frame clones and leaves some out. Of more than 110,000 clones listed, about 70% were seen once; the top ten hold approximately 2.3%. The CDR3 contains 19 residues. The V segment lost 2 bases and the J segment 0 bases; nucleotides outside the gene matches: 13. CDR1 is KGHSH, CDR2 LQKENI, per germline. The gene calls are TRBV18 and TRBJ2-1; 7 bases line up with TRBD2. The sample was PBMCs. The receptor was isolated from an older woman in good health and CMV-seropositive. The chain's CDR3 is CASSPKPAMGGSSYNEQFF. CDR3 nucleotide sequence: TGTGCCAGCTCACCAAAGCCTGCGATGGGCGGGAGCTCCTACAATGAGCAGTTCTTC.